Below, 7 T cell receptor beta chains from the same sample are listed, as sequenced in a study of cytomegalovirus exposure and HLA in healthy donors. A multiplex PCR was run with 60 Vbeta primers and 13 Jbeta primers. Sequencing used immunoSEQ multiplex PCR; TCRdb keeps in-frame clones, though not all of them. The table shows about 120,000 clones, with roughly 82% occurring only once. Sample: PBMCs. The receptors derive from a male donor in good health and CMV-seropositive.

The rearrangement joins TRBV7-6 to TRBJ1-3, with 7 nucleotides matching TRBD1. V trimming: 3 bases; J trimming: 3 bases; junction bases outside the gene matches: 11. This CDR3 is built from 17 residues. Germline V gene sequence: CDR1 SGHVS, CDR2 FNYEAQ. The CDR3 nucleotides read TGTGCCAGCAGCTTGGATTTTACAGGGGCGAGTGGAAACACCATATATTTT. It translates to CASSLDFTGASGNTIYF.

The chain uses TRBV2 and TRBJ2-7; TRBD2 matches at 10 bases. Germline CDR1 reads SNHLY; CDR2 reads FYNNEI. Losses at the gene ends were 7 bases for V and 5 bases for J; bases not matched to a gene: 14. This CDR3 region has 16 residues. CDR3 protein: CASIQLSGGASNEQYF. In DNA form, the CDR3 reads TGTGCCAGCATCCAGTTGAGCGGGGGGGCCTCGAACGAGCAGTACTTC.

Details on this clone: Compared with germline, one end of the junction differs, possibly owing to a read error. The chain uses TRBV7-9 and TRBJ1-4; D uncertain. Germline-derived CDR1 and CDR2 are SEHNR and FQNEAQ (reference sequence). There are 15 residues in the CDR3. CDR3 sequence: CSSSLEAVLREKLFF. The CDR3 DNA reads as TGTTCCAGCAGCTTAGAGGCAGTTCTGAGGGAAAAACTGTTTTTT.

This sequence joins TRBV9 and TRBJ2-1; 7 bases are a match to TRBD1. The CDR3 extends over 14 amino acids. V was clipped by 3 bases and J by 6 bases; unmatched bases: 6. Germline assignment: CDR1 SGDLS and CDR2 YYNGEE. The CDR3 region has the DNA TGTGCCAGCAGCGAGCCCCCAGGGGGCAATGAGCAGTTCTTC. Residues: CASSEPPGGNEQFF. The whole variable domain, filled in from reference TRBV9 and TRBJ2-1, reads DSGVTQTPKHLITATGQRVTLRCSPRSGDLSVYWYQQSLDQGLQFLIQYYNGEERAKGNILERFSAQQFPDLHSELNLSSLELGDSALYFCASSEPPGGNEQFFGPGTRLTVL.

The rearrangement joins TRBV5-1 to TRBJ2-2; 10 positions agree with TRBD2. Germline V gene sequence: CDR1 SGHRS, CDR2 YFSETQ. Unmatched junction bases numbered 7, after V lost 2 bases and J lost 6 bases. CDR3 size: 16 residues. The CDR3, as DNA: TGCGCCAGCAGCTTCGAGGCTAGCGGGAGTGCCGGGGAGCTGTTTTTT. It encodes CASSFEASGSAGELFF.

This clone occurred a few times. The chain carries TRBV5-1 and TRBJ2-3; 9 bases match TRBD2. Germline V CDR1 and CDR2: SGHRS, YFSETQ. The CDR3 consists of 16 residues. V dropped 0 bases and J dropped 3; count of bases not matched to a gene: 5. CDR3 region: CASSLVPSGTTDTQYF. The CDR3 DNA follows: TGCGCCAGCAGCTTGGTGCCTAGCGGGACAACAGATACGCAGTATTTT.

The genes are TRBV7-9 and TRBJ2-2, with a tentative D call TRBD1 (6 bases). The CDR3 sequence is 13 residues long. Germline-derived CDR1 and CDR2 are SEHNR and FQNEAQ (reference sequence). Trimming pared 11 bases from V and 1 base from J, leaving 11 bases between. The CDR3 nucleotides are TGTGCCCGTCGGACAGAGAACACCGGGGAGCTGTTTTTT. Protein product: CARRTENTGELFF.